The text below deals with one T cell receptor beta chain. CDR1 is SEHNR, CDR2 FQNEAQ, per germline (reference sequence). The CDR3 is made up of 15 amino acids. V was trimmed by 7 bases and J by 2 bases, leaving 14 bases between them. TCRdb's copy holds only in-frame clones and misses some; the assay was immunoSEQ multiplex PCR. This sample has some 120,000 clones, with roughly 92% found just once. The data belong to a study of T cell responses to AZD1222 COVID-19 vaccine. V usage is TRBV7-9 and J usage is TRBJ2-2, with D possibly being TRBD2 (7 bases). The sample consisted of peripheral blood, taken 28 days after the second AZD1222 dose. The clonotype comes from an adult who received the AZD1222 COVID-19 vaccine. The CDR3 nucleotides are TGTGCCAGCACCACGTGGGGGGGCAACACCGGGGAGCTGTTTTTT. This translates into CASTTWGGNTGELFF.